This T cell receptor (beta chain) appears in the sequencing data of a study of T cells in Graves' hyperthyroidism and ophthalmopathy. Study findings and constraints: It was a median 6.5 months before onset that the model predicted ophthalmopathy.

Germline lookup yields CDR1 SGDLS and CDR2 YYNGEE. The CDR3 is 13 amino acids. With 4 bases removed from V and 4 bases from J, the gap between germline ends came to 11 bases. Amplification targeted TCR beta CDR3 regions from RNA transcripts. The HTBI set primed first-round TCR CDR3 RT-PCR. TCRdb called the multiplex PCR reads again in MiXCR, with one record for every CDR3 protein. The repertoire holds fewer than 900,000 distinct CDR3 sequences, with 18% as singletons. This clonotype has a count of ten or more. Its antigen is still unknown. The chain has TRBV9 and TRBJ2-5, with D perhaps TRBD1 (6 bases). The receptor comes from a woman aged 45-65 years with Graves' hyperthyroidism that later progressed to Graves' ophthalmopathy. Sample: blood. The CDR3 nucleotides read TGTGCCAGCAGCCCAACAGGGACAGAGACCCAGTACTTC. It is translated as CASSPTGTETQYF.